The present T cell receptor beta chain was sequenced within a study of blood T cell repertoires in COVID-19. For the study at large: Donors in the United States, Italy and Spain gave samples during acute or convalescent COVID-19. Sample material is recorded as cDNA or gDNA derived from T cells, B-cell-depleted T cells, or PBMCs.

Germline CDR1 is SGHTA and CDR2 is FQGNSA. Trimming left V 3 bases short and J 4 bases short, with 13 bases between. This CDR3 is built from 15 residues. Original processing methods: Nucleated cell counts were estimated from reference gene primer amplification. Only in-frame clones appear in the TCRdb table, and some are missing; sequencing was by immunoSEQ multiplex PCR. The DNA gave D and trimming, while V, J and clone size come from that table. The sample has roughly 250,000 clones, over 75% seen once; the top ten hold approximately 2.1%. The clonotype comes from a woman aged 40 to 49 who had recovered from COVID-19. Sequencing used peripheral blood. The J gene is TRBJ2-1, the V gene TRBV7-2, with no clear D. CDR3 loop: CASSFLSTQYNEQFF. As DNA, the CDR3 is TGTGCCAGCAGCTTCTTATCAACACAATACAATGAGCAGTTCTTC.